One and the same sample provided the 20 T cell receptor beta chains below, sequenced in a study of blood T cell repertoires in COVID-19. Profiled with immunoSEQ multiplex PCR; TCRdb holds only in-frame clones, not every one. Of approximately 88,000 clones listed, around three quarters are singletons. Sequences were obtained from peripheral blood. The receptors come from a human donor in a cohort sampled during active COVID-19.

This clone was seen once. This sequence joins TRBV11-2 and TRBJ2-7; unclear D gene. The germline V and J ends were trimmed by 5 bases and 0 bases, with 11 bases remaining between them. This CDR3 contains 14 residues. Germline-derived CDR1 and CDR2 are SGHAT and FQNNGV. CDR3 sequence: CASSASRVSYEQYF. CDR3 coding DNA: TGTGCCAGCAGCGCCTCCCGGGTCTCCTACGAGCAGTACTTC.

The rearrangement uses TRBV3-1 (or the pseudogene TRBV3-2) and TRBJ2-1; 11 positions agree with TRBD2. Trimming removed 3 bases from V and 3 bases from J; junction bases left unmatched: 4. The germline CDR1 and CDR2 sequences are LGHDT and YNNKEL (reference sequence). This CDR3 spans 16 amino acids. The chain's CDR3 is CASSQATSGGYNEQFF. The CDR3 DNA reads TGTGCCAGCAGCCAGGCAACTAGCGGGGGCTACAATGAGCAGTTCTTC.

The rearrangement uses TRBV9 and TRBJ1-6; 8 nucleotides match TRBD1. The V segment lost 0 bases and the J segment 7 bases; nucleotides outside the gene matches: 6. Germline V gives CDR1 SGDLS, CDR2 YYNGEE. The CDR3 length is 16 residues. The CDR3 protein is CASSVGQGTQNSPLHF. The CDR3, as DNA: TGTGCCAGCAGCGTAGGACAGGGGACACAAAATTCACCCCTCCACTTT.

The chain uses TRBV7-8 and TRBJ2-2; 11 positions agree with TRBD2. V gave up 5 bases and J gave up 4 bases; unmatched junction bases: 6. The CDR3 contains 16 residues. Germline V gives CDR1 SGHVS, CDR2 FQNEAQ. Written as DNA, the CDR3 is TGTGCCAGCAGCGGGAGGACTAGCGGGTTCACCGGGGAGCTGTTTTTT. Translating gives CASSGRTSGFTGELFF. The complete variable domain, with remaining parts taken from reference TRBV7-8 and TRBJ2-2, reads GAGVSQSPRYKVAKRGQDVALRCDPISGHVSLFWYQQALGQGPEFLTYFQNEAQLDKSGLPSDRFFAERPEGSVSTLKIQRTQQEDSAVYLCASSGRTSGFTGELFFGEGSRLTVL.

The V gene is TRBV7-8, the J gene TRBJ2-4; 10 bases match TRBD1. Per the germline V gene, CDR1 is SGHVS and CDR2 is FQNEAQ. The V gene end was trimmed by 7 bases and the J gene end by 1 base; junction bases not matched to a gene: 10. The CDR3 length is 17 residues. CDR3 coding DNA: TGTGCCAGCACCGCGACAGGGGGCGGGTTGGCCAAAAACATTCAGTACTTC. Amino acids: CASTATGGGLAKNIQYF.

The rearrangement joins TRBV19 to TRBJ2-1; D ambiguous. The germline V and J ends were trimmed by 5 bases and 2 bases, with 13 bases remaining between them. Germline CDR1 is LNHDA and CDR2 is SQIVND (reference sequence). CDR3 length: 15 amino acids. The CDR3 reads CASSLSSEPYNEQFF. The DNA of the CDR3 is TGTGCCAGTAGTTTGTCCAGCGAACCCTACAATGAGCAGTTCTTC.

The chain joins TRBV7-6 to TRBJ2-7; TRBD2 matches 10 bases. This CDR3 has 15 residues. Trimming took 2 bases from V and 4 from J; bases not matched to a gene: 5. The germline gives CDR1 SGHVS, CDR2 FNYEAQ. The CDR3 sequence is CASSLRTSGVYEQYF. CDR3 sequence (DNA): TGTGCCAGCAGCTTACGGACTAGCGGAGTATACGAGCAGTACTTC.

The V gene is TRBV2, the J gene TRBJ2-5; 7 nucleotides agree with TRBD2. J gave up 2 bases and V 5 bases, and 2 bases lay outside the gene matches. The CDR3 covers 13 residues. Germline values: CDR1 SNHLY, CDR2 FYNNEI. The DNA of the CDR3 is TGTGCCAGCAGTATAGCGGGTCAAGAGACCCAGTACTTC. As protein: CASSIAGQETQYF.

The chain couples TRBV6-2 or TRBV6-3 to TRBJ2-5, with D perhaps matching TRBD2 (5 bases). The V gene's germline CDR1 is MNHEY and CDR2 SVGEGT. Trimming took off 5 bases at V and 5 bases at J, with 12 bases between the two ends. The CDR3 sequence is 13 residues long. DNA of the CDR3: TGTGCCAGCAGTGCTGACTGGGAGGAGACCCAGTACTTC. It translates to CASSADWEETQYF.

The chain couples TRBV14 to TRBJ2-7; possible D gene TRBD2, 5 bases. The CDR3 contains 12 residues. V lost 1 base, J lost 4 bases, and 5 bases lay in between. The germline gives CDR1 SGHDN, CDR2 FVKESK. Written as DNA, the CDR3 is TGTGCCAGCAGCCAAGGGAGGTACGAGCAGTACTTC. Its translation is CASSQGRYEQYF.

The rearrangement joins TRBV4-2 to TRBJ2-1; 12 bases align to TRBD2. V gave up 2 bases and J gave up 8 bases; unmatched junction bases: 4. The CDR3 length is 15 residues. The V gene's germline CDR1 is LGHNA and CDR2 YNFKEQ. DNA of the CDR3: TGTGCCAGCAGCCAACCCGGGACTAGCGGGTATGAGCAGTTCTTC. It encodes CASSQPGTSGYEQFF.

The chain uses TRBV18 and TRBJ2-2, with 9 bases matching TRBD2. CDR1 KGHSH and CDR2 LQKENI come from the germline V gene. The CDR3 is made up of 18 amino acids. With 3 bases clipped from V and 4 bases from J, the junction kept 12 bases outside the gene matches. The CDR3 sequence: CASSPLAGVRTATGELFF. The CDR3 coding sequence is TGTGCCAGCTCACCCTTAGCGGGAGTTCGGACGGCCACCGGGGAGCTGTTTTTT.

This chain uses TRBV19 with TRBJ1-4; 8 bases line up with TRBD1. This CDR3 is built from 14 residues. J gave up 7 bases and V 7 bases, and 8 bases lay outside the gene matches. CDR1 LNHDA and CDR2 SQIVND come from the germline V gene (reference sequence). CDR3 sequence reads: CASTWTGTGEKLFF. The CDR3 DNA sequence: TGTGCCAGTACCTGGACAGGGACGGGTGAAAAACTGTTTTTT.

V usage is TRBV6-5 and J usage is TRBJ1-5, with a possible D match to TRBD1 (5 bases). The CDR3 sequence is 14 residues long. Germline V gene data show CDR1 as MNHEY and CDR2 as SVGAGI. Trimming shortened V by 7 bases and J by 5 bases, and 15 bases separated the two germline ends. CDR3 sequence: CASTQTVRYQPQHF. CDR3 DNA sequence: TGTGCCAGCACTCAGACAGTCAGGTATCAGCCCCAGCATTTT.

Here the CDR3 DNA reads TGTGCCAGCAAACCACCAGGGTTCGGGGAGCTGTTTTTT. Its translation is CASKPPGFGELFF. V is TRBV9 and J is TRBJ2-2; D may be TRBD1 (5 bases). The CDR3 is 13 amino acids. Looked up from germline, CDR1 is SGDLS and CDR2 is YYNGEE. Trimming took off 6 bases at V and 7 bases at J, with 13 bases between the two ends.

This rearrangement joins TRBV12-3 or TRBV12-4 to TRBJ2-2; D gene ambiguous. The CDR3 totals 13 residues. V was shortened by 2 bases and J by 5 bases, with 6 bases between the two germline ends. Here the CDR3 DNA reads TGTGCCAGCAGTTTAATGTTAACCGGGGAGCTGTTTTTT. This sequence encodes CASSLMLTGELFF.

The gene calls are TRBV28 and TRBJ1-1, with D possibly being TRBD1 (6 bases). The V end was cut by 5 bases, the J end by 5 bases, with 6 bases between. The CDR3 totals 11 residues. The germline V gene encodes CDR1 MDHEN and CDR2 SYDVKM. The CDR3 sequence: CASSTGTEAFF. The CDR3 DNA follows: TGTGCCAGCAGTACAGGGACTGAAGCTTTCTTT.

V and J are TRBV6-6 and TRBJ2-1; 10 positions match TRBD1. The CDR3 is 14 amino acids. Germline V CDR1 and CDR2: MNHNY, SVGAGI (reference sequence). The V and J ends lost 5 bases and 4 bases, in that order; junction bases with no gene match: 2. The CDR3 nucleotides are TGTGCCAGCAGTACGGGACAGGGGTACAATGAGCAGTTCTTC. Its translation: CASSTGQGYNEQFF.

The chain employs TRBV3-1 (or the pseudogene TRBV3-2) and TRBJ2-4; TRBD2 matches at 7 bases. Germline V gene data show CDR1 as LGHDT and CDR2 as YNNKEL (reference sequence). V lost 4 bases to trimming and J lost 0 bases; unmatched junction nucleotides: 12. The CDR3 contains 18 residues. In DNA form, the CDR3 reads TGTGCCAGCAGCCCTCAGGTGGGAGGGTCCTTAGCCAAAAACATTCAGTACTTC. Protein: CASSPQVGGSLAKNIQYF.

This sequence joins TRBV14 and TRBJ1-1, with D uncertain. Per the germline V gene, CDR1 is SGHDN and CDR2 is FVKESK. V lost 4 bases to trimming and J lost 5 bases, with 20 bases between them. The CDR3 has 16 residues. Written as DNA, the CDR3 is TGTGCCAGCAGCCCGAATATAATTACGGGGAGGACTGAAGCTTTCTTT. It is translated as CASSPNIITGRTEAFF.